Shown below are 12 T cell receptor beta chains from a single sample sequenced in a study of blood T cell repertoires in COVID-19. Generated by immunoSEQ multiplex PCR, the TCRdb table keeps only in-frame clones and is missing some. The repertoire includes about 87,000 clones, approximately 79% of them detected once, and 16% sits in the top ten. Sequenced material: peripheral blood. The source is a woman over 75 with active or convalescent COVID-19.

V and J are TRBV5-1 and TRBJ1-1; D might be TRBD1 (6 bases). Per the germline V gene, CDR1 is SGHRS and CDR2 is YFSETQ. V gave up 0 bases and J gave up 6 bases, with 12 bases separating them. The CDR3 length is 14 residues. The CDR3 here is CASSLDRAGAEAFF. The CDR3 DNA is TGCGCCAGCAGCTTGGACAGGGCGGGCGCTGAAGCTTTCTTT.

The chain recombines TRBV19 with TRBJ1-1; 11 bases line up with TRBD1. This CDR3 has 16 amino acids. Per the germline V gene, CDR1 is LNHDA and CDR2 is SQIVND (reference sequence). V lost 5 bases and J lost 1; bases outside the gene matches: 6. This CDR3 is CASSEGQGAWNTEAFF. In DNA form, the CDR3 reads TGTGCCAGTAGTGAAGGACAGGGGGCCTGGAACACTGAAGCTTTCTTT. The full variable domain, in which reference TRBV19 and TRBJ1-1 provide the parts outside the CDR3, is DGGITQSPKYLFRKEGQNVTLSCEQNLNHDAMYWYRQDPGQGLRLIYYSQIVNDFQKGDIAEGYSVSREKKESFPLTVTSAQKNPTAFYLCASSEGQGAWNTEAFFGQGTRLTVV.

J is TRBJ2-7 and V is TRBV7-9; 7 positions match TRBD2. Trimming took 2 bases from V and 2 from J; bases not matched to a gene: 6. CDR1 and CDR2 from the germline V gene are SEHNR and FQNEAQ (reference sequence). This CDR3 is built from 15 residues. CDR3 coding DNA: TGTGCCAGCAGCTTACGTGCGGGGGTAGCCTACGAGCAGTACTTC. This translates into CASSLRAGVAYEQYF. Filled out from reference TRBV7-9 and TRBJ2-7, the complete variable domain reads DTGVSQNPRHKITKRGQNVTFRCDPISEHNRLYWYRQTLGQGPEFLTYFQNEAQLEKSRLLSDRFSAERPKGSFSTLEIQRTEQGDSAMYLCASSLRAGVAYEQYFGPGTRLTVT.

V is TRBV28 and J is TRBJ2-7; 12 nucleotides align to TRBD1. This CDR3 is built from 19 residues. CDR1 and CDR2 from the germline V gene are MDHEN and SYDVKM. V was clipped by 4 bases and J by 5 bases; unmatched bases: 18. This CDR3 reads CASSSPTPGQGARWNEQYF. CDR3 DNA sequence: TGTGCCAGCAGTTCCCCAACTCCGGGACAGGGGGCTCGGTGGAACGAGCAGTACTTC. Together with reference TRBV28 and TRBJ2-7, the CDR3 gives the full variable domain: DVKVTQSSRYLVKRTGEKVFLECVQDMDHENMFWYRQDPGLGLRLIYFSYDVKMKEKGDIPEGYSVSREKKERFSLILESASTNQTSMYLCASSSPTPGQGARWNEQYFGPGTRLTVT.

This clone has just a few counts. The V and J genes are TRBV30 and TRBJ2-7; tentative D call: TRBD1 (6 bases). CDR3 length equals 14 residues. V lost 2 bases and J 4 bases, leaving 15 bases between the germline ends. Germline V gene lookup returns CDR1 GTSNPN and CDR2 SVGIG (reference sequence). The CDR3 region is CAWSTQGSSYEQYF. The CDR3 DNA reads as TGTGCCTGGAGTACACAGGGCTCTTCTTACGAGCAGTACTTC.

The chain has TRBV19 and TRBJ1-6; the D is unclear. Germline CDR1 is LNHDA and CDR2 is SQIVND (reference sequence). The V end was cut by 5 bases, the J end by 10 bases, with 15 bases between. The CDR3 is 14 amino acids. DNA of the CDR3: TGTGCCAGTAGTGACACATCCGCCGTCTCACCCCTCCACTTT. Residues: CASSDTSAVSPLHF.

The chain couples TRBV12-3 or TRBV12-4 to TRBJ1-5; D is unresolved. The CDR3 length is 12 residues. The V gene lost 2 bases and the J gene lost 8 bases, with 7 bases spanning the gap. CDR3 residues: CASSLRGEPQHF. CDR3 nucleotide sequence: TGTGCCAGCAGTTTACGCGGGGAGCCCCAGCATTTT.

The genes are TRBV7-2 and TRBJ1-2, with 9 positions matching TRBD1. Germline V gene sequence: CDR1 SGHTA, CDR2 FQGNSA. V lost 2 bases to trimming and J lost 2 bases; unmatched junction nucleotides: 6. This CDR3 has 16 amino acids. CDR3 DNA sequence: TGTGCCAGCAGCTTATTTCTTGGACAGGGGAACTATGGCTACACCTTC. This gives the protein CASSLFLGQGNYGYTF.

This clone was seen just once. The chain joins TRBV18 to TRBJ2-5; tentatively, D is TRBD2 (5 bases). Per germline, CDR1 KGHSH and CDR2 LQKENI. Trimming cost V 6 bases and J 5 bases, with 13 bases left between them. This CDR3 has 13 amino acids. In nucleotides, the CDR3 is TGTGCCAGCTCCCGCGGCCGGGATGAGACCCAGTACTTC. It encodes CASSRGRDETQYF.

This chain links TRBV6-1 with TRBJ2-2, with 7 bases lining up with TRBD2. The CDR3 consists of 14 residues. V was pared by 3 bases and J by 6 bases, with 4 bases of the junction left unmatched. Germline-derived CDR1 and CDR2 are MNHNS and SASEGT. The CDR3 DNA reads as TGTGCCAGCAGTGAGGGCGGGAGTTCCGGGGAGCTGTTTTTT. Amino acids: CASSEGGSSGELFF.

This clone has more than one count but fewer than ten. The chain's CDR3 is CASSLVASEQYF. The CDR3 DNA sequence: TGCGCCAGCAGCTTGGTCGCCAGCGAGCAGTACTTC. The V call is TRBV5-1, the J call TRBJ2-7, with unresolved D. Germline CDR1 and CDR2: SGHRS and YFSETQ. V was trimmed by 0 bases and J by 6 bases, leaving 7 bases between them. This CDR3 contains 12 residues. Full variable domain (missing parts from reference TRBV5-1 and TRBJ2-7): KAGVTQTPRYLIKTRGQQVTLSCSPISGHRSVSWYQQTPGQGLQFLFEYFSETQRNKGNFPGRFSGRQFSNSRSEMNVSTLELGDSALYLCASSLVASEQYFGPGTRLTVT.

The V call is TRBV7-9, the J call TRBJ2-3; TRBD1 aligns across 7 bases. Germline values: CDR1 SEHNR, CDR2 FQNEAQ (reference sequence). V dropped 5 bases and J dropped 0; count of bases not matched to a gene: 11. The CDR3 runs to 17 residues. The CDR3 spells CASSPSTGSYSTDTQYF. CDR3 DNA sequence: TGTGCCAGCAGCCCCTCGACAGGGTCCTATAGCACAGATACGCAGTATTTT.